These 2 T cell receptor beta chains originate from one sample sequenced in a study of radiation and T cells in renal cell carcinoma. Profiling relied on immunoSEQ multiplex PCR, and the TCRdb table lists in-frame clones only, not all of them. Of under 25,000 clones listed, 55% to 80% are singletons. Treatment specified: 15 Gy SBRT to primary tumor, nephrectomy 4 weeks later. The sequencing used tumor tissue, collected from a patient whose treatment included radiotherapy and nephrectomy. The source is a woman between 65 and 79 years old with renal cell carcinoma.

V is TRBV6-1 and J is TRBJ2-7; weak D call: TRBD1 (5 bases). With 3 bases removed from V and 4 bases from J, the gap between germline ends came to 16 bases. The V gene's germline CDR1 is MNHNS and CDR2 SASEGT. The length of the CDR3 is 15 residues. The CDR3 is CASSDGVGPKYEQYF. The CDR3, as DNA: TGTGCCAGCAGTGATGGGGTGGGGCCTAAATACGAGCAGTACTTC.

This sequence joins TRBV11-3 and TRBJ2-1; TRBD2 aligns across 7 bases. This CDR3 is 13 amino acids long. The V gene's germline CDR1 is SGHNT and CDR2 YENEEA. J was trimmed by 6 bases and V by 1 base; bases with no gene match: 0. CDR3 nucleotide sequence: TGTGCCAGCAGCTTAGGCGGGAGCAATGAGCAGTTCTTC. This encodes CASSLGGSNEQFF.